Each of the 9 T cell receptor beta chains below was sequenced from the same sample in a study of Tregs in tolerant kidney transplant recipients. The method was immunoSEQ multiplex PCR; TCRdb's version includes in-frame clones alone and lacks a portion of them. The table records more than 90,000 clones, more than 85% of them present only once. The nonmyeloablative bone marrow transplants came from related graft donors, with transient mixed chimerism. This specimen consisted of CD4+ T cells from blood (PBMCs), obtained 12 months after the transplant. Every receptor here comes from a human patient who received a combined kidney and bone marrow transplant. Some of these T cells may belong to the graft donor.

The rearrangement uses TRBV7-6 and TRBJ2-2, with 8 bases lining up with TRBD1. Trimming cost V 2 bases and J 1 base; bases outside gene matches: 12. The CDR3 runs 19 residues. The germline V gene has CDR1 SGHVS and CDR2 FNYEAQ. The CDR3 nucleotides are TGTGCCAGCAGCTTAAGGTCCGGGACAGGCAACCTGAACACCGGGGAGCTGTTTTTT. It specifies CASSLRSGTGNLNTGELFF.

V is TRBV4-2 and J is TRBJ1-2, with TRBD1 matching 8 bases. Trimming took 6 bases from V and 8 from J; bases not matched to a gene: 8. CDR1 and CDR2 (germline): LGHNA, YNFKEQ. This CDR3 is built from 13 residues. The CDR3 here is CASRRSGGFGYTF. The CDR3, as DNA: TGTGCCAGCAGGAGATCAGGGGGCTTCGGCTACACCTTC.

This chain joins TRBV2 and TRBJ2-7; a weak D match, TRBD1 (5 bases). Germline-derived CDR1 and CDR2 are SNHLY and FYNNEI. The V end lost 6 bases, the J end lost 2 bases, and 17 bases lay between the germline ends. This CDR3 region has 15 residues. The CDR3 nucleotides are TGTGCCAGCAGGAAGGGGTTGGGTTTGCCCTACGAGCAGTACTTC. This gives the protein CASRKGLGLPYEQYF.

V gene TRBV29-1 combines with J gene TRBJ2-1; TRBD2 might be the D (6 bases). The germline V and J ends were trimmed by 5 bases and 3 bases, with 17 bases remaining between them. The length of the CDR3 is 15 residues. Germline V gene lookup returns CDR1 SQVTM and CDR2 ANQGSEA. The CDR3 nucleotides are TGCAGCGTTCCCCGGACACTAGCCAGCTACAATGAGCAGTTCTTC. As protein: CSVPRTLASYNEQFF.

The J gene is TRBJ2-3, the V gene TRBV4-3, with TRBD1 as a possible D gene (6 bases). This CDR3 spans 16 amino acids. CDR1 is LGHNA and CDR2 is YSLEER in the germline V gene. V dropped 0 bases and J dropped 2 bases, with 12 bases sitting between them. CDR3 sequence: CASSQEVGGFTDTQYF. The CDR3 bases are TGCGCCAGCAGCCAAGAGGTAGGGGGATTCACAGATACGCAGTATTTT.

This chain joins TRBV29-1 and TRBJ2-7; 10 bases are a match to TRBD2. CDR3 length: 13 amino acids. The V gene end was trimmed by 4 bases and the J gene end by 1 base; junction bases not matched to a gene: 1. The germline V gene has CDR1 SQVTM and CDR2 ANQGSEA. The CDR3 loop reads CSVGTSGSYEQYF. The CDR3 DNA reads TGCAGCGTTGGGACTAGCGGATCCTACGAGCAGTACTTC.

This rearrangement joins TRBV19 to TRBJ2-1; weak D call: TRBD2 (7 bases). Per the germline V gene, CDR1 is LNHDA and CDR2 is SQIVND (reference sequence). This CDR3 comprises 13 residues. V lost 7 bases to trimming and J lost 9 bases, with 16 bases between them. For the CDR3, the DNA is TGTGCCAGTACCCCCCCGGGGGGCGTTGAGCAGTTCTTC. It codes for CASTPPGGVEQFF.

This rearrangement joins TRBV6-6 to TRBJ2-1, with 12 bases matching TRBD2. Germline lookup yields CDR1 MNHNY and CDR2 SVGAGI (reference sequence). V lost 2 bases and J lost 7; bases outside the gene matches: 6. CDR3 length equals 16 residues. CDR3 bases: TGTGCCAGCAGTTACACCCTAGCGGGGGGGCGGAATGAGCAGTTCTTC. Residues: CASSYTLAGGRNEQFF.

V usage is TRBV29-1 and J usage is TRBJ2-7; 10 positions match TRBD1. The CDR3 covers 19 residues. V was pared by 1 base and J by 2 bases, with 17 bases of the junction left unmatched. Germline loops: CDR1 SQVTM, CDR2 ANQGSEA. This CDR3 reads CSVEVRNLRDRGVPYEQYF. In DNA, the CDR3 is TGCAGCGTTGAAGTACGTAACTTACGGGACAGGGGAGTCCCCTACGAGCAGTACTTC.